This TCR beta chain was sequenced in a study of blood T cell repertoires in COVID-19. At the level of the study: From T cells, B-cell-depleted T cells, or PBMCs came the material, which was cDNA or gDNA.

V lost 1 base and J lost 4, with 8 bases in between. The CDR3 loop spans 13 amino acids. Germline V CDR1 and CDR2: SGHDN, FVKESK. Methods used by the authors: Scientists estimated how many nucleated cells there were by amplifying reference gene primers. The data were produced by immunoSEQ multiplex PCR, yet TCRdb's version contains in-frame clones alone and is incomplete. V, J and clone size are those of that table, while D and trimming were read from the DNA. The top ten clones hold 5% to 6.5% of a sample with 210,000 or so clones, approximately 84% of them seen once. The specimen was peripheral blood. The chain recombines TRBV14 with TRBJ2-7; D is uncertain. This clonotype was sampled from a woman in her 70s with active or convalescent COVID-19. CDR3 in DNA: TGTGCCAGCAGCCAAGTTAACAGTTACGAGCAGTACTTC. This gives the protein CASSQVNSYEQYF.